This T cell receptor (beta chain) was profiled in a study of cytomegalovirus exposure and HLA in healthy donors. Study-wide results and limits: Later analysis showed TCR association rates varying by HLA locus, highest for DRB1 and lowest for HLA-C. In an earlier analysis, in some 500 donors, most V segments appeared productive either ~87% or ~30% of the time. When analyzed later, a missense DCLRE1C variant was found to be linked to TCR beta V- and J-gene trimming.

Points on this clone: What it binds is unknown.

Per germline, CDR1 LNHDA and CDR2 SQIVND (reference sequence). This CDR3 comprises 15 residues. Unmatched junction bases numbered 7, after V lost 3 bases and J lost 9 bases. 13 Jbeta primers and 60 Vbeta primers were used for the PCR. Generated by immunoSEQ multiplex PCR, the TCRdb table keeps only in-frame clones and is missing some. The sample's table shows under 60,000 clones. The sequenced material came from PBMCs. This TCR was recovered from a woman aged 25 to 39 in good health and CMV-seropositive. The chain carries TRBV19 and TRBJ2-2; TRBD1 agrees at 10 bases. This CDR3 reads CASSMRDRGLRELFF. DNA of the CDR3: TGTGCCAGTAGTATGCGGGACAGGGGTCTGCGGGAGCTGTTTTTT.